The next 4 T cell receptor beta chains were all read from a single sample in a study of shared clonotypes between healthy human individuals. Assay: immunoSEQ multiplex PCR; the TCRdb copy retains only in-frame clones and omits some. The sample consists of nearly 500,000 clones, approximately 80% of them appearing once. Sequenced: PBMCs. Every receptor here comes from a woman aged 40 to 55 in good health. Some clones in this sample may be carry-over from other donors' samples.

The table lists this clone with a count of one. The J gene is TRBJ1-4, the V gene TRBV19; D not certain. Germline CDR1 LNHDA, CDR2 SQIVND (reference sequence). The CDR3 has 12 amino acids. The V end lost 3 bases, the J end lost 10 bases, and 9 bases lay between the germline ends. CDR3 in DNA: TGTGCCAGTAGTATCAGAGAAGGAAAACTGTTTTTT. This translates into CASSIREGKLFF.

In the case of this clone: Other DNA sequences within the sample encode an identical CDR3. The CDR3 DNA reads TGTGCCAGCAGCGTAGCTATTGGACTAGCGGGAAACACCGGGGAGCTGTTTTTT. This translates into CASSVAIGLAGNTGELFF. The chain links TRBV9 to TRBJ2-2; 12 nucleotides match TRBD2. Germline V gives CDR1 SGDLS, CDR2 YYNGEE. Unmatched junction bases numbered 5, after V lost 0 bases and J lost 2 bases. The CDR3 is 18 amino acids.

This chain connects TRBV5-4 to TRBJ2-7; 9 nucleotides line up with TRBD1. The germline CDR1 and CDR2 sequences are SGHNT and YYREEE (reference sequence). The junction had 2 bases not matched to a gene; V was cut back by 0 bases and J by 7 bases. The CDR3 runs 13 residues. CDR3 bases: TGTGCCAGCAGCTTGGATGGGACAGGGGAGCAGTACTTC. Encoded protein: CASSLDGTGEQYF.

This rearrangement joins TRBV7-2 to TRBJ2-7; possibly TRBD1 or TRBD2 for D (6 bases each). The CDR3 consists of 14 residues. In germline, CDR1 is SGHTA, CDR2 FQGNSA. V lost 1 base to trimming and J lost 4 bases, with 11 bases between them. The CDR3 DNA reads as TGTGCCAGCAGCTTAGGGGGGGCCACATACGAGCAGTACTTC. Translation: CASSLGGATYEQYF. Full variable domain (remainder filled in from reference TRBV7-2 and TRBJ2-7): GAGVSQSPSNKVTEKGKDVELRCDPISGHTALYWYRQSLGQGLEFLIYFQGNSAPDKSGLPSDRFSAERTGGSVSTLTIQRTQQEDSAVYLCASSLGGATYEQYFGPGTRLTVT.